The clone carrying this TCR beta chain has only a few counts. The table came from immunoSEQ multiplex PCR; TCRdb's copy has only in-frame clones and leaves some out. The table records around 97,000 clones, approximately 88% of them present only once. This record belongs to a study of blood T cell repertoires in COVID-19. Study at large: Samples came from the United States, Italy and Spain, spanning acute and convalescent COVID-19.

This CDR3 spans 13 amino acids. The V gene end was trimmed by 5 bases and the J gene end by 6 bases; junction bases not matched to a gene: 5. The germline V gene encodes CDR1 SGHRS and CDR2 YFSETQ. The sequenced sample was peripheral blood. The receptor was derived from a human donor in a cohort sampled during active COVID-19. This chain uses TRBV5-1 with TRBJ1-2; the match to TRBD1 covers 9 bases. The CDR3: CASRTGGENGYTF. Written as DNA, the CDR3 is TGCGCCAGCAGGACAGGGGGTGAGAATGGCTACACCTTC.